This T cell receptor beta chain was sequenced for a study of chemoradiotherapy in HPV16-positive cancers (dated by TCRdb to the early 2020s). Context from the whole study: Candidate HPV-specific T-cell clones and common TCR motifs were defined through functional T-cell assays on cells from a couple of HPV16-positive patients. The study set out to ask whether T-cell immunity against the HPV oncoproteins E6 and E7 changes over the course of chemoradiotherapy and whether that immunity affects survival. TCR repertoires from 86 patients with HPV-related cancers were then used to track the candidate HPV-specific TCRs and motifs. What the authors observed across the whole study: Expansion of candidate HPV-specific clones and E7-related TCR motifs was observed in the tumor microenvironment during treatment, whereas no such expansion was observed for non-HPV-specific T cells. Only a couple of HPV16-positive patients were used to derive the functional definition of HPV-specific T cells, and the survival association was reported for HPV16-positive patients. Improved recurrence-free survival in HPV16-positive patients was associated with expansion of HPV-responsive T cells during chemoradiotherapy.

Repertoires were sampled multiple times during chemoradiotherapy, which allowed clonal expansion in the tumor microenvironment to be followed. Germline trimming amounts to 5 bases on V and 7 bases on J, with 1 as the count of junction bases outside the gene matches. Sequences SGHTA (CDR1) and FQGTGA (CDR2) are obtained from the germline V gene. The cysteine opens and the phenylalanine closes a CDR3 of 12 amino acids. Left in the record is the CDR3 DNA by itself, 36 bases read in frame from the first base. Receptor libraries were prepared by the immunoSEQ multiplex PCR assay. TCRdb provides this immuneACCESS table in a form limited to in-frame rearrangements. Some clones are lacking; in checked studies, under half of them reflect an unresolved V gene, and why the rest are absent is not known. The sample profile shows fewer than 25,000 clones; roughly 73% of them were found once. Around 2.7% of the sample is held by the ten biggest clonotypes.

This clone was counted a few times. There is no known antigen for this receptor. No base quality values were provided; no much bigger clone lies one nucleotide off. The biological material was taken from a patient who underwent chemoradiotherapy. Here the chain combines TRBV7-3 and TRBJ2-1; 8 central bases correspond to TRBD1. The TCR was taken from a human donor with HPV-associated anogenital cancer. The DNA reads as follows: TGTGCCAGCAGCCGGACAGGGAATGAGCAGTTCTTC. Protein translation: CASSRTGNEQFF.